This T cell receptor (beta chain) was identified in a study of blood T cell repertoires in COVID-19. Background on the study: From T cells, B-cell-depleted T cells, or PBMCs came the material, which was cDNA or gDNA.

V gave up 7 bases and J gave up 6 bases, with 9 bases separating them. Germline lookup yields CDR1 SQVTM and CDR2 ANQGSEA. The CDR3 runs to 10 residues. Only in-frame clones appear in the TCRdb table, and some are missing; sequencing was by immunoSEQ multiplex PCR. Of fewer than 45,000 clones listed, 80% to 85% are singletons. The chain joins TRBV29-1 to TRBJ1-2; D possibly corresponds to TRBD1 (5 bases). The clonotype comes from a man aged 55 to 69 with COVID-19, enrolled during active disease. Sequencing used peripheral blood. CDR3 sequence: CSGGGDGYTF. DNA of the CDR3: TGCAGCGGGGGGGGAGATGGCTACACCTTC.